Listed here are 14 T cell receptor beta chains from one sample, sequenced in a study of T cells in women clearing cervical HPV infection. The repertoire was sequenced with immunoSEQ multiplex PCR; TCRdb's copy has only in-frame clones and lacks some. Recorded for this sample: around 30,000 clones. Sequencing input: blood buffy coat. These receptors came from a woman between 18 and 69 years old with a cervical HPV16 infection that either progressed to CIN3+ or cleared (not recorded which).

Details on this clone: Read data end 3 residues before the CDR3 end; the end is taken from the germline J gene. The chain is built from TRBV20-1 and TRBJ1-6; possible D gene TRBD1, 5 bases. This CDR3 comprises 12 residues. Trimming took 6 bases from V and 8 from J, leaving 11 bases between them. Germline-derived CDR1 and CDR2 are DFQATT and SNEGSKA (reference sequence). CDR3 sequence: CSARDSYSPLHF. CDR3 DNA (partial): TGCAGTGCCCGAGACAGTTATTCACCC.

This clone is called medium-sized based on its frequency. The CDR3 is cut off 3 residues early in the read; its end comes from the germline J gene. The gene calls are TRBV6-4 and TRBJ2-6; 7 nucleotides line up with TRBD1. CDR1 is MRHNA, CDR2 SNTAGT, per germline. The CDR3 is 17 residues long. V was pared by 2 bases and J by 0 bases, with 4 bases of the junction left unmatched. The CDR3 spells CASSDRGLPSGANVLTF. The CDR3 DNA, read in part, is TGTGCCAGCAGTGACAGGGGGCTCCCCTCTGGGGCCAACGTC.

About this clone itself: The read stops 3 residues short of the end of the CDR3; the missing end is completed from the germline J gene. The chain couples TRBV20-1 to TRBJ2-4, with 8 bases fitting TRBD2. The CDR3 is 16 amino acids. The germline V gene has CDR1 DFQATT and CDR2 SNEGSKA (reference sequence). The CDR3 loop reads CSARDSPDYQRGTQYF. The CDR3 DNA, read in part, is TGCAGTGCTAGAGATTCTCCGGACTACCAGCGGGGGACT.

With regard to this clone: The read halts 3 residues ahead of the CDR3 end, with the missing end drawn from the germline J gene. The chain combines TRBV18 with TRBJ1-2, with a tentative D call TRBD1 (5 bases). The CDR3 has 15 amino acids. V was trimmed by 2 bases and J by 2 bases, leaving 12 bases between them. Per germline, CDR1 KGHSH and CDR2 LQKENI. This CDR3 reads CASSPTGRGNYGYTF. The sequenced part of the CDR3 DNA is TGTGCCAGCTCACCAACCGGTCGGGGGAACTATGGC.

A word on this clone: The sequence runs out 3 residues before the end of the CDR3; the remainder is reconstructed from the germline J gene. The genes are TRBV19 and TRBJ2-1, with 7 bases identical to TRBD2. V was pared by 7 bases and J by 3 bases, with 6 bases of the junction left unmatched. The CDR3 has 14 amino acids. Germline V lookup: CDR1 LNHDA, CDR2 SQIVND (reference sequence). The CDR3 bases that were read are TGTGCCAGTAAAGCGGGGCCGGACTACAATGAG. Translated, it gives CASKAGPDYNE. The CDR3 reads in full as CASKAGPDYNEQFF.

Concerning this clone itself: Coverage ceases 3 residues before the CDR3 finishes, and the germline J gene fills in the end. The chain recombines TRBV6-1 with TRBJ2-3, with TRBD2 as a possible D gene (7 bases). The CDR3 runs 19 residues. V lost 2 bases and J lost 3, with 24 bases in between. Germline V CDR1 and CDR2: MNHNS, SASEGT. CDR3 protein: CASSEWGLGGRLGTDTQYF. The CDR3 DNA, read in part, is TGTGCCAGCAGTGAATGGGGGCTCGGGGGGCGTCTGGGAACAGATACG.

To note about this clone: The CDR3 end lies 3 residues beyond the end of the read and is filled in from the germline J gene. In the same sample, other DNA sequences code for this CDR3. The chain carries TRBV7-2 and TRBJ1-3, with unresolved D. Germline V gene data show CDR1 as SGHTA and CDR2 as FQGNSA. The CDR3 is 13 residues long. Trimming removed 8 bases at V and 0 bases at J, with 8 bases between. The sequenced CDR3 bases are TGTGCCAGCGTCAGGAGCTCTGGAAACACC. Translating gives CASVRSSGNT. From start to end, the CDR3 is CASVRSSGNTIYF. Drawing the rest from reference TRBV7-2 and TRBJ1-3, the complete variable domain is GAGVSQSPSNKVTEKGKDVELRCDPISGHTALYWYRQSLGQGLEFLIYFQGNSAPDKSGLPSDRFSAERTGGSVSTLTIQRTQQEDSAVYLCASVRSSGNTIYFGEGSWLTVV.

To note about this clone: Read sequence stops 3 residues before the CDR3 end, and the germline J gene provides the missing end. This rearrangement joins TRBV14 to TRBJ1-1, with a tentative D call TRBD1 (5 bases). Germline CDR1 SGHDN, CDR2 FVKESK. Trimming shortened V by 1 base and J by 4 bases, and 10 bases separated the two germline ends. The CDR3 has 14 residues. Here the CDR3 reads CASSQVPGGTEAFF. Partial CDR3 DNA: TGTGCCAGCAGCCAAGTTCCGGGGGGCACTGAA.

As to this clone: The read finishes 3 residues shy of the CDR3 end, and the germline J gene is used to complete it. V is TRBV19 and J is TRBJ1-2; D uncertain. The ends were cut back, 3 bases at V and 6 bases at J, with 5 bases in the middle. The CDR3 is 11 residues long. In germline, CDR1 is LNHDA, CDR2 SQIVND (reference sequence). CDR3 DNA, as far as it was read: TGTGCCAGTAGTATTCTTAATGGC. This gives the protein CASSILNG. The whole CDR3 protein reads CASSILNGYTF. The full variable domain, its missing parts supplied by reference TRBV19 and TRBJ1-2, is DGGITQSPKYLFRKEGQNVTLSCEQNLNHDAMYWYRQDPGQGLRLIYYSQIVNDFQKGDIAEGYSVSREKKESFPLTVTSAQKNPTAFYLCASSILNGYTFGSGTRLTVV.

CDR3 DNA, as far as it was read: TGTGCCAGCCAGGGGCTAGCACGGGTCAATGAG. Amino acids: CASQGLARVNE. The complete CDR3 sequence is CASQGLARVNEQFF. V and J are TRBV2 and TRBJ2-1, with D perhaps matching TRBD1 (6 bases). The DNA ends 3 residues before the CDR3 does, and the rest of the CDR3 is filled in from the germline J gene. The V end was cut by 8 bases, the J end by 6 bases, with 17 bases between. CDR1 is SNHLY, CDR2 FYNNEI, per germline. This CDR3 contains 14 residues.

On this clone itself: The read gets to within 3 residues of the CDR3 end, and the germline J gene fills in the rest. The gene calls are TRBV7-9 and TRBJ2-7, with 7 nucleotides matching TRBD1. Germline V gene sequence: CDR1 SEHNR, CDR2 FQNEAQ (reference sequence). The CDR3 totals 12 residues. V lost 9 bases to trimming and J lost 6 bases; unmatched junction nucleotides: 8. The CDR3 region is CASSTGLGEQYF. The sequenced part of the CDR3 DNA is TGTGCCAGTTCGACAGGGTTGGGCGAG.

With regard to this clone: The read halts 3 residues ahead of the CDR3 end, with the missing end drawn from the germline J gene. J is TRBJ2-7 and V is TRBV5-1, with 12 bases matching TRBD1. Germline V gene data show CDR1 as SGHRS and CDR2 as YFSETQ. The length of the CDR3 is 15 residues. Trimming took 4 bases from V and 3 from J; bases not matched to a gene: 5. CDR3: CASSLGTGGIYEQYF. CDR3 DNA (partial): TGCGCCAGCAGCCTCGGGACAGGGGGCATCTACGAG.

Comment on this clone: The CDR3 end lies 3 residues beyond the end of the read and is filled in from the germline J gene. The chain employs TRBV20-1 and TRBJ1-5, with D maybe TRBD1 (6 bases). V gave up 1 base and J gave up 5 bases, with 18 bases separating them. CDR3 length equals 16 residues. Looked up from germline, CDR1 is DFQATT and CDR2 is SNEGSKA (reference sequence). Incomplete CDR3 DNA: TGCAGTGCTAGAGCCCTCAAAGACGGGGGGCATCAGCCC. It translates to CSARALKDGGHQP. The entire CDR3 reads CSARALKDGGHQPQHF.

Regarding this clone: The read ends 3 residues early relative to the CDR3; the germline J gene fills the gap. This chain links TRBV30 with TRBJ2-1; 11 nucleotides match TRBD2. Unmatched junction bases numbered 6, after V lost 0 bases and J lost 5 bases. This CDR3 is 16 amino acids long. CDR1 and CDR2 (germline): GTSNPN, SVGIG (reference sequence). Incomplete CDR3 DNA: TGTGCCTGGAGTGTACTCCGACTAGCGGGGAACAATGAG. It is translated as CAWSVLRLAGNNE. The complete CDR3 reads CAWSVLRLAGNNEQFF.